These 15 T cell receptor beta chains share one sample of origin, sequenced in a study of blood T cell repertoires in COVID-19. TCRdb's copy holds only in-frame clones and misses some; the assay was immunoSEQ multiplex PCR. The repertoire consists of 200,000 to 250,000 clones, with around nine tenths occurring once and the leading ten covering roughly 6.2%. The specimen sequenced was peripheral blood. These receptors all come from a man aged 60-69 years who had recovered from COVID-19.

The chain couples TRBV14 to TRBJ1-2; the D is unclear. Germline V gene data show CDR1 as SGHDN and CDR2 as FVKESK. V lost 4 bases, J lost 4 bases, and 10 bases lay in between. The CDR3 spans 13 residues. The CDR3 region is CASSLTASYGYTF. The CDR3 DNA follows: TGTGCCAGCAGCCTAACAGCTTCCTATGGCTACACCTTC. The complete variable domain, with remaining parts taken from reference TRBV14 and TRBJ1-2, reads EAGVTQFPSHSVIEKGQTVTLRCDPISGHDNLYWYRRVMGKEIKFLLHFVKESKQDESGMPNNRFLAERTGGTYSTLKVQPAELEDSGVYFCASSLTASYGYTFGSGTRLTVV.

This clone was picked up one time. The chain has TRBV19 and TRBJ1-6; D is uncertain. The germline V gene encodes CDR1 LNHDA and CDR2 SQIVND (reference sequence). V was shortened by 0 bases and J by 11 bases, with 11 bases between the two germline ends. The CDR3 covers 14 residues. CDR3 in DNA: TGTGCCAGTAGTATAGACGCCCCGGGTGCACCCCTCCACTTT. It yields the protein CASSIDAPGAPLHF.

V usage is TRBV20-1 and J usage is TRBJ2-5, with TRBD1 matching over 7 bases. After removal of 3 bases from V and 1 base from J, the junction contained 2 bases not matched to a gene. Germline assignment: CDR1 DFQATT and CDR2 SNEGSKA (reference sequence). CDR3 length equals 13 residues. The CDR3 loop reads CSASWTGQETQYF. The CDR3, as DNA: TGCAGTGCTAGTTGGACAGGCCAAGAGACCCAGTACTTC.

The CDR3 DNA sequence: TGTGCCAGCAGTTTCCCACTAGTCGATGAGCAGTTCTTC. Its protein product is CASSFPLVDEQFF. This rearrangement joins TRBV28 to TRBJ2-1; D is perhaps TRBD2 (5 bases). From germline, CDR1 is MDHEN and CDR2 SYDVKM. With 3 bases removed from V and 8 bases from J, the gap between germline ends came to 11 bases. The CDR3 loop spans 13 amino acids.

V usage is TRBV6-5 and J usage is TRBJ1-1; weak D call: TRBD1 (6 bases). CDR3 length: 10 amino acids. Looked up from germline, CDR1 is MNHEY and CDR2 is SVGAGI. The CDR3 loop reads CGGGNTEAFF. In DNA, the CDR3 is TGTGGGGGGGGCAACACTGAAGCTTTCTTT.

This chain connects TRBV6-2 or TRBV6-3 to TRBJ2-7; 7 positions agree with TRBD1. V shed 6 bases and J 3 bases; nucleotides not matched to a gene: 2. This CDR3 spans 12 amino acids. Germline lookup yields CDR1 MNHEY and CDR2 SVGEGT. CDR3 DNA: TGTGCCAGCAGCAGGGGGAACTACGAGCAGTACTTC. Translation: CASSRGNYEQYF.

The chain recombines TRBV2 with TRBJ2-7; 8 nucleotides align to TRBD1. With 8 bases clipped from V and 3 bases from J, the junction kept 6 bases outside the gene matches. Germline CDR1 reads SNHLY; CDR2 reads FYNNEI. CDR3 length: 13 amino acids. DNA of the CDR3: TGTGCCAGCGGGGGACAGGTGGGCTACGAGCAGTACTTC. Amino acids: CASGGQVGYEQYF.

This chain connects TRBV18 to TRBJ2-7, with D possibly being TRBD1 (6 bases). Germline assignment: CDR1 KGHSH and CDR2 LQKENI. The V and J ends lost 2 bases and 0 bases respectively, with 11 bases between them. The CDR3 runs 15 residues. This chain's CDR3 is CASSPSQGTSYEQYF. The CDR3 DNA sequence: TGTGCCAGCTCACCATCCCAGGGGACCTCCTACGAGCAGTACTTC.

The chain combines TRBV21-1 with TRBJ2-7; the table's D call, TRBD2, has no DNA check behind it. TRBV21-1 is given as a pseudogene. CDR3 length: 18 amino acids. DNA of the CDR3: TGTGCCAGCAGCAATTATAATCTGGGACTAGCGGGGGGAGGAGAGCAGTACTTC. This sequence encodes CASSNYNLGLAGGGEQYF.

This clone occurred a few times. The chain joins TRBV12-3 or TRBV12-4 to TRBJ2-7; no clear D. This CDR3 region has 13 residues. V shed 3 bases and J shed 7 bases, with 13 bases lying between them. The CDR3 DNA reads TGTGCCAGCAGTTTTGTGCCGCGTGTGGAGCAGTACTTC. Protein sequence: CASSFVPRVEQYF.

The rearrangement links TRBV5-1 to TRBJ1-6, with D unclear. Trimming left V 5 bases short and J 9 bases short, with 18 bases between. CDR1 and CDR2 (germline): SGHRS, YFSETQ. CDR3 length equals 15 residues. In DNA form, the CDR3 reads TGCGCCAGCAGAAAGACAAGGGATGGAGGTTCACCCCTCCACTTT. As protein: CASRKTRDGGSPLHF.

The CDR3 is CASSPQAGTDTQYF. The CDR3 DNA reads TGTGCCAGCAGCCCCCAGGCTGGGACAGATACGCAGTATTTT. This chain joins TRBV7-2 and TRBJ2-3, with no clear D. The germline CDR1 and CDR2 sequences are SGHTA and FQGNSA. With 5 bases removed from V and 3 bases from J, the gap between germline ends came to 12 bases. The CDR3 consists of 14 residues.

The chain uses TRBV3-1 (or the pseudogene TRBV3-2) and TRBJ1-4; 8 bases align to TRBD1. With 0 bases clipped from V and 5 bases from J, the junction kept 11 bases outside the gene matches. This CDR3 has 18 residues. The germline V gene has CDR1 LGHDT and CDR2 YNNKEL (reference sequence). The CDR3 DNA follows: TGTGCCAGCAGCCAAGACCATCAGGGTGCAGGGGGCAATGAAAAACTGTTTTTT. Residues: CASSQDHQGAGGNEKLFF.

The chain uses TRBV24-1 and TRBJ2-5; D is possibly TRBD1 (6 bases). The CDR3 spans 18 residues. V shed 2 bases and J shed 2 bases, with 20 bases lying between them. The germline V gene has CDR1 KGHDR and CDR2 SFDVKD. CDR3 protein: CATSDSFGRGRGQETQYF. The CDR3 DNA follows: TGTGCCACCAGTGATTCGTTCGGCAGGGGCCGAGGGCAAGAGACCCAGTACTTC.

This clone showed up just a few times. The rearrangement joins TRBV5-4 to TRBJ1-3, with D possibly being TRBD1 (5 bases). Trimming cost V 4 bases and J 3 bases, with 11 bases left between them. Germline assignment: CDR1 SGHNT and CDR2 YYREEE (reference sequence). The CDR3 consists of 14 residues. CDR3 protein: CASSARGNGNTIYF. As DNA, the CDR3 is TGTGCCAGCAGCGCAAGGGGAAATGGAAACACCATATATTTT.